Shown below are 10 T cell receptor beta chains from a single sample sequenced in a study of cytomegalovirus exposure and HLA in healthy donors (TCRdb year 2017). The library was produced with the immunoSEQ multiplex PCR assay. The multiplex PCR relied on a mix of 60 forward primers for TCR Vbeta segments and 13 reverse primers for TCR Jbeta segments. TCRdb provides this immuneACCESS table in a form limited to in-frame rearrangements. Some clones are lacking; in checked studies, under half of them reflect an unresolved V gene, and why the rest are absent is not known. This sample is represented by some 96,000 clones; under 65% of them were singletons. Roughly 3.2% of the sample rests with the top ten. The specimen sequenced was PBMCs. These receptor sequences come from a man in his sixties in good health and CMV-seronegative.

The CDR3 region is CASNRVSFNTEAFF. The CDR3 DNA sequence: TGTGCCAGTAATAGAGTATCCTTTAACACTGAAGCTTTCTTT. The chain employs TRBV19 and TRBJ1-1; D not resolved. The CDR3 is 14 residues long. Germline V gene data show CDR1 as LNHDA and CDR2 as SQIVND (reference sequence). Trimming removed 7 bases from V and 2 bases from J, with 14 bases in between. The full variable domain, rest sourced from reference TRBV19 and TRBJ1-1, is DGGITQSPKYLFRKEGQNVTLSCEQNLNHDAMYWYRQDPGQGLRLIYYSQIVNDFQKGDIAEGYSVSREKKESFPLTVTSAQKNPTAFYLCASNRVSFNTEAFFGQGTRLTVV.

The gene calls are TRBV6-5 and TRBJ2-3; D gene uncertain. Germline V gene lookup returns CDR1 MNHEY and CDR2 SVGAGI. The V end was cut by 2 bases, the J end by 5 bases, with 11 bases between. CDR3 length: 14 amino acids. The CDR3 nucleotides are TGTGCCAGCAGTTACACGGTGGTAAAAGATACGCAGTATTTT. Encoded protein: CASSYTVVKDTQYF.

V and J are TRBV6-5 and TRBJ2-7, with 7 bases aligning to TRBD1. The CDR3 length is 14 residues. Per germline, CDR1 MNHEY and CDR2 SVGAGI. V trimming: 5 bases; J trimming: 0 bases; junction bases outside the gene matches: 4. CDR3 loop: CASSEGDSSYEQYF. CDR3 in DNA: TGTGCCAGCAGTGAAGGGGACAGCTCCTACGAGCAGTACTTC.

The V gene is TRBV27, the J gene TRBJ1-2; D gene unclear. V lost 5 bases and J 3 bases, leaving 10 bases between the germline ends. This CDR3 comprises 13 residues. Germline lookup yields CDR1 MNHEY and CDR2 SMNVEV (reference sequence). In nucleotides, the CDR3 is TGTGCCAGCAGTCGGGGAGGGTACTATGGCTACACCTTC. This codes for CASSRGGYYGYTF.

CDR3 sequence (DNA): TGTGCCAGCAGCCCACTAGCGGGAGGTTCAGATACGCAGTATTTT. This codes for CASSPLAGGSDTQYF. The V call is TRBV6-1, the J call TRBJ2-3, with TRBD2 matching over 12 bases. The V segment lost 6 bases and the J segment 4 bases; nucleotides outside the gene matches: 5. Per the germline V gene, CDR1 is MNHNS and CDR2 is SASEGT. CDR3 length equals 15 residues.

The rearrangement joins TRBV10-1 to TRBJ2-1; 15 bases agree with TRBD2. Germline CDR1 WNHNN, CDR2 SYGVQD (reference sequence). V shed 6 bases, J shed 6 bases, and the junction held 9 bases outside the gene matches. This CDR3 contains 17 residues. The CDR3 DNA sequence: TGCGCCAGCAGCGTCGGACTAGCGGGGGGGTCTCTCAATGAGCAGTTCTTC. This gives the protein CASSVGLAGGSLNEQFF.

The chain links TRBV7-8 to TRBJ2-5; D possibly corresponds to TRBD2 (5 bases). The germline V gene has CDR1 SGHVS and CDR2 FQNEAQ. The CDR3 spans 17 residues. Trimming stripped 5 bases from V and 5 bases from J, with 24 bases between. CDR3: CASSPIEFLAVSETQYF. CDR3 coding DNA: TGTGCCAGCAGCCCCATCGAGTTTCTAGCTGTCTCGGAGACCCAGTACTTC.

The chain links TRBV28 to TRBJ1-3; D is unresolved. The V gene's germline CDR1 is MDHEN and CDR2 SYDVKM. Trimming left V 8 bases short and J 4 bases short, with 15 bases between. This CDR3 spans 14 amino acids. DNA for the CDR3: TGTGCCAGCTCCACGAGAAATTACGGAAACACCATATATTTT. This encodes CASSTRNYGNTIYF.

This clone has just a few counts. The rearrangement links TRBV13 to TRBJ2-3; 14 bases map to TRBD2. Germline V gene data show CDR1 as PRHDT and CDR2 as FYEKMQ (reference sequence). The ends lost 4 bases at V and 9 bases at J; junction bases unmatched: 9. This CDR3 is built from 16 residues. CDR3 residues: CASSSAGTSGSSTQYF. DNA for the CDR3: TGTGCCAGCAGCTCAGCCGGGACTAGCGGGAGTTCGACGCAGTATTTT. The whole variable domain, filled in from reference TRBV13 and TRBJ2-3, reads AAGVIQSPRHLIKEKRETATLKCYPIPRHDTVYWYQQGPGQDPQFLISFYEKMQSDKGSIPDRFSAQQFSDYHSELNMSSLELGDSALYFCASSSAGTSGSSTQYFGPGTRLTVL.

V is TRBV25-1 and J is TRBJ1-6; D is possibly TRBD1 (6 bases). CDR3 length equals 17 residues. V lost 4 bases and J lost 7, with 20 bases in between. Germline V lookup: CDR1 MGHDK, CDR2 SYGVNS. The CDR3 loop reads CASSAPLGAAGNSPLHF. CDR3 DNA sequence: TGTGCCAGCAGTGCCCCACTGGGGGCCGCCGGCAATTCACCCCTCCACTTT.